This TCR beta chain was obtained from a study of T cells in Graves' hyperthyroidism and ophthalmopathy. Study overall: Peripheral blood draws took place at initial diagnosis, ahead of any treatment.

This clonotype was detected once. Its antigen is currently unknown. Pregnant or lactating patients were excluded, as were those with uncontrolled infection or other autoimmune disease. TCR beta CDR3 sequences were amplified from RNA transcripts. The HTBI primer set was used in a first-round RT-PCR of the TCR CDR3. MiXCR, run by TCRdb on the multiplex PCR reads, gives a single entry per CDR3 protein. The table shows 500,000 to 650,000 distinct CDR3 sequences, with about 20% occurring only once. The germline CDR1 and CDR2 sequences are KGHDR and SFDVKD. V trimming: 7 bases; J trimming: 3 bases; junction bases outside the gene matches: 10. The CDR3 runs to 15 residues. Overall study results and limits: Ophthalmopathy and stable hyperthyroidism were separated by a 13 V-J model.

Sequencing input: blood. The rearrangement links TRBV24-1 to TRBJ2-5; TRBD1 matches at 7 bases. This receptor was obtained from a man aged 35 to 55 with Graves' ophthalmopathy. In nucleotides, the CDR3 is TGTGCCACCAGAGGGTCAGGGGGTAAAGAAGAGACCCAGTACTTC. Residues: CATRGSGGKEETQYF.